These 30 T cell receptor beta chains were all obtained from the same sample, sequenced in a study of blood T cell repertoires in COVID-19. This table comes from immunoSEQ multiplex PCR, and its TCRdb copy is limited to in-frame clones, with some not included. The data show about 220,000 clones, 80% to 90% seen once. The sample taken for sequencing was peripheral blood. These receptors came from a man aged 50-60 years with active or convalescent COVID-19.

V and J are TRBV27 and TRBJ2-5, with 8 bases identical to TRBD1. The J segment lost 4 bases and the V segment lost 7 bases, leaving 11 bases of the junction unmatched. CDR3 length: 15 residues. Germline V gives CDR1 MNHEY, CDR2 SMNVEV (reference sequence). The CDR3 region is CASTPGQGRGETQYF. CDR3 bases: TGTGCCAGCACCCCCGGACAGGGTAGAGGAGAGACCCAGTACTTC.

V usage is TRBV19 and J usage is TRBJ1-2; D is undetermined. V lost 10 bases to trimming and J lost 4 bases, with 13 bases between them. The length of the CDR3 is 12 residues. Germline CDR1 and CDR2: LNHDA and SQIVND (reference sequence). The CDR3 sequence is CAIQWGGYGYTF. CDR3 DNA: TGTGCCATCCAGTGGGGAGGCTATGGCTACACCTTC.

The V and J genes are TRBV6-1 and TRBJ1-6; TRBD1 might be the D (5 bases). V dropped 2 bases and J dropped 7 bases, with 12 bases sitting between them. CDR1 is MNHNS, CDR2 SASEGT, per germline. This CDR3 has 15 amino acids. CDR3 DNA: TGTGCCAGCAGTGAACAACAGGTTTTGAATTCACCCCTCCACTTT. As protein: CASSEQQVLNSPLHF.

This chain connects TRBV7-9 to TRBJ2-3; a possible D gene is TRBD2 (6 bases). The length of the CDR3 is 14 residues. With 5 bases removed from V and 6 bases from J, the gap between germline ends came to 15 bases. CDR1 SEHNR and CDR2 FQNEAQ come from the germline V gene (reference sequence). In nucleotides, the CDR3 is TGTGCCAGCAGCCCGGGGACTCAAGCGGATACGCAGTATTTT. Residues: CASSPGTQADTQYF.

The CDR3 bases are TGTGCCAGCAGCGGCGGGGGGAACACTGAAGCTTTCTTT. It is translated as CASSGGGNTEAFF. V usage is TRBV5-6 and J usage is TRBJ1-1, with a possible D match to TRBD1 (5 bases). There are 13 residues in the CDR3. CDR1 and CDR2 from the germline V gene are SGHDT and YYEEEE. V gave up 4 bases and J gave up 1 base, with 8 bases separating them.

The chain uses TRBV7-2 and TRBJ2-3; 9 bases fit TRBD2. The CDR3 totals 15 residues. V lost 5 bases and J lost 6; bases outside the gene matches: 9. Germline-derived CDR1 and CDR2 are SGHTA and FQGNSA. This chain's CDR3 is CASSPQRAGGDTQYF. The CDR3 DNA follows: TGTGCCAGCAGCCCCCAGCGAGCGGGAGGCGATACGCAGTATTTT.

The chain has TRBV5-1 and TRBJ2-1, with a tentative D call TRBD2 (5 bases). The germline V and J ends were trimmed by 0 bases and 2 bases, with 9 bases remaining between them. Germline CDR1 SGHRS, CDR2 YFSETQ. The CDR3 sequence is 15 residues long. The CDR3 sequence is CASSLELGAYNEQFF. DNA of the CDR3: TGCGCCAGCAGCTTGGAACTAGGAGCCTACAATGAGCAGTTCTTC.

The rearrangement links TRBV19 to TRBJ1-2; D is unclear. There are 18 residues in the CDR3. The ends were cut back, 0 bases at V and 0 bases at J, with 17 bases in the middle. Germline V CDR1 and CDR2: LNHDA, SQIVND (reference sequence). The CDR3 DNA is TGTGCCAGTAGTATAGACGTCCTATATCAAACGGCTAACTATGGCTACACCTTC. Its translation: CASSIDVLYQTANYGYTF.

J is TRBJ2-7 and V is TRBV29-1, with D possibly being TRBD1 (6 bases). Germline V CDR1 and CDR2: SQVTM, ANQGSEA. V was cut by 4 bases and J by 3 bases, with 7 bases left in between. The CDR3 contains 11 residues. In DNA, the CDR3 is TGCAGCGTTGTGACAGGCTACGAGCAGTACTTC. Its protein is CSVVTGYEQYF.

The count of this clone is one. This chain joins TRBV9 and TRBJ2-2, with D perhaps TRBD1 (5 bases). The V gene lost 0 bases and the J gene lost 4 bases, with 13 bases spanning the gap. CDR3 size: 16 residues. Germline V gene data show CDR1 as SGDLS and CDR2 as YYNGEE. The CDR3 is CASSVGRSQGTGELFF. For the CDR3, the DNA is TGTGCCAGCAGCGTAGGGCGCTCCCAGGGCACCGGGGAGCTGTTTTTT. The full variable domain, its missing parts supplied by reference TRBV9 and TRBJ2-2, is DSGVTQTPKHLITATGQRVTLRCSPRSGDLSVYWYQQSLDQGLQFLIQYYNGEERAKGNILERFSAQQFPDLHSELNLSSLELGDSALYFCASSVGRSQGTGELFFGEGSRLTVL.

J is TRBJ1-6 and V is TRBV10-2; D not resolved. This CDR3 is built from 14 residues. Germline-derived CDR1 and CDR2 are WSHSY and SAAADI. V was cut by 2 bases and J by 5 bases, with 7 bases left in between. The chain's CDR3 is CASSEGSDNSPLHF. Written as DNA, the CDR3 is TGCGCCAGCAGTGAGGGTTCGGATAATTCACCCCTCCACTTT.

The chain links TRBV4-2 to TRBJ2-5; tentatively, D is TRBD2 (5 bases). The germline V gene has CDR1 LGHNA and CDR2 YNFKEQ. V lost 1 base, J lost 2 bases, and 11 bases lay in between. CDR3 size: 15 residues. The CDR3 DNA reads as TGTGCCAGCAGCCAAGGGAGGCAGCCTCAAGAGACCCAGTACTTC. The encoded protein is CASSQGRQPQETQYF.

This chain connects TRBV5-5 to TRBJ2-2, with D unresolved. CDR1 and CDR2 (germline): SGHKS, YYEKEE (reference sequence). Trimming cost V 0 bases and J 1 base, with 7 bases left between them. The length of the CDR3 is 15 residues. The CDR3 reads CASSLVTRNTGELFF. DNA for the CDR3: TGTGCCAGCAGCTTGGTTACAAGGAACACCGGGGAGCTGTTTTTT.

The chain carries TRBV7-2 and TRBJ2-3; D unclear. V was pared by 0 bases and J by 6 bases, with 13 bases between. Germline CDR1 is SGHTA and CDR2 is FQGNSA. The CDR3 runs 15 residues. CDR3 sequence: CASSLAASRSDTQYF. For the CDR3, the DNA is TGTGCCAGCAGCTTAGCGGCTAGTAGGTCGGATACGCAGTATTTT.

The rearrangement links TRBV4-3 to TRBJ1-1; D perhaps matches TRBD1 (5 bases). The ends were cut back, 5 bases at V and 3 bases at J, with 13 bases in the middle. This CDR3 contains 14 residues. The germline gives CDR1 LGHNA, CDR2 YSLEER. CDR3 sequence reads: CASSRRGRDTEAFF. The DNA for the CDR3 is TGCGCCAGCAGCAGGAGGGGTCGGGACACTGAAGCTTTCTTT.

The chain carries TRBV6-5 and TRBJ1-2; a weak D match, TRBD1 (6 bases). The CDR3 contains 15 residues. Germline V lookup: CDR1 MNHEY, CDR2 SVGAGI. V shed 2 bases and J shed 4 bases, with 14 bases lying between them. This chain's CDR3 is CASSYREGDGYGYTF. The CDR3 DNA is TGTGCCAGCAGTTACCGAGAGGGGGATGGCTATGGCTACACCTTC.

The chain has TRBV7-9 and TRBJ1-1, with D maybe TRBD1 (6 bases). Germline CDR1 reads SEHNR; CDR2 reads FQNEAQ (reference sequence). The CDR3 is 17 residues long. V was pared by 5 bases and J by 3 bases, with 22 bases between. The CDR3 sequence: CASSIIRGGRGDTEAFF. CDR3 sequence (DNA): TGTGCCAGCAGCATCATACGAGGAGGCAGGGGTGACACTGAAGCTTTCTTT.

This chain uses TRBV2 with TRBJ2-3, with 11 bases lining up with TRBD2. The V gene's germline CDR1 is SNHLY and CDR2 FYNNEI. J lost 6 bases, V lost 3 bases, and 5 bases had no gene match. The CDR3 spans 15 residues. The CDR3 coding sequence is TGTGCCAGCAGTGAGTTAGCGGGAGGGCCGGATACGCAGTATTTT. This sequence encodes CASSELAGGPDTQYF.

CDR3: CATYDGEYNEQFF. The CDR3 DNA is TGTGCCACCTACGATGGAGAATACAATGAGCAGTTCTTC. V gene TRBV19 combines with J gene TRBJ2-1, with unresolved D. Germline V gene data show CDR1 as LNHDA and CDR2 as SQIVND (reference sequence). The CDR3 covers 13 residues. V lost 10 bases, J lost 4 bases, and 14 bases lay in between.

The V gene is TRBV19, the J gene TRBJ2-3; possible D gene TRBD2, 5 bases. The CDR3 spans 13 residues. Germline V gene data show CDR1 as LNHDA and CDR2 as SQIVND (reference sequence). V lost 5 bases and J lost 7, with 13 bases in between. CDR3 loop: CASSGLAPHTQYF. CDR3 nucleotide sequence: TGTGCCAGTAGTGGTCTAGCCCCCCATACGCAGTATTTT.

V is TRBV25-1 and J is TRBJ1-6; TRBD1 matches at 8 bases. There are 14 residues in the CDR3. Germline CDR1 reads MGHDK; CDR2 reads SYGVNS. V lost 6 bases and J lost 7; bases outside the gene matches: 5. CDR3 nucleotide sequence: TGTGCCAGCAGACCCGGGACAGGAAATTCACCCCTCCACTTT. Residues: CASRPGTGNSPLHF.

CDR3 protein: CAISPSGRNTGELFF. The CDR3 DNA is TGTGCCATCAGTCCTAGCGGGAGGAACACCGGGGAGCTGTTTTTT. The rearrangement links TRBV10-3 to TRBJ2-2; 10 positions match TRBD2. Germline CDR1 reads ENHRY; CDR2 reads SYGVKD. After removal of 5 bases from V and 1 base from J, the junction contained 1 base not matched to a gene. The CDR3 covers 15 residues.

The V and J genes are TRBV4-3 and TRBJ2-7, with D hard to call. Germline CDR1 reads LGHNA; CDR2 reads YSLEER. The V gene lost 0 bases and the J gene lost 3 bases, with 6 bases spanning the gap. The CDR3 contains 13 residues. The CDR3 loop reads CASSQDEDYEQYF. CDR3 nucleotide sequence: TGCGCCAGCAGCCAAGACGAGGACTACGAGCAGTACTTC.

This sequence joins TRBV11-3 and TRBJ2-2; 13 positions agree with TRBD2. CDR1 and CDR2 (germline): SGHNT, YENEEA. CDR3 length equals 16 residues. V was clipped by 3 bases and J by 6 bases; unmatched bases: 4. The CDR3 region has the DNA TGTGCCAGCAGCTTGGCCGGGACTAGCGGGGCCGGGGAGCTGTTTTTT. Residues: CASSLAGTSGAGELFF.

This chain joins TRBV25-1 and TRBJ1-2, with unresolved D. In germline, CDR1 is MGHDK, CDR2 SYGVNS. V lost 2 bases, J lost 8 bases, and 12 bases lay in between. This CDR3 is 13 amino acids long. This chain's CDR3 is CASSERWESGYTF. In DNA form, the CDR3 reads TGTGCCAGCAGTGAAAGATGGGAGAGCGGCTACACCTTC.

Turning to this clone: Other nucleotide sequences from this sample produce the same CDR3. The rearrangement links TRBV19 to TRBJ2-1; possibly TRBD2 for D (5 bases). Looked up from germline, CDR1 is LNHDA and CDR2 is SQIVND (reference sequence). Trimming took 1 base from V and 0 from J, leaving 7 bases between them. The length of the CDR3 is 15 residues. CDR3 nucleotides: TGTGCCAGTAGTATAGCTGGGAGCTCCTACAATGAGCAGTTCTTC. Protein product: CASSIAGSSYNEQFF.

A few counts support this clone. At the DNA level, this CDR3 is encoded by other sequences in the same sample as well. V is TRBV20-1 and J is TRBJ1-2, with D maybe TRBD1 (6 bases). From germline, CDR1 is DFQATT and CDR2 SNEGSKA (reference sequence). V was trimmed by 3 bases and J by 4 bases, leaving 6 bases between them. CDR3 size: 11 residues. The CDR3 nucleotides read TGCAGTGCTAGGGACAGCTATGGCTACACCTTC. Protein sequence: CSARDSYGYTF.

J is TRBJ1-6 and V is TRBV10-1, with D tentatively TRBD1 (6 bases). The CDR3 sequence is 13 residues long. Germline V gene data show CDR1 as WNHNN and CDR2 as SYGVQD (reference sequence). Trimming pared 10 bases from V and 8 bases from J, leaving 15 bases between. CDR3 sequence (DNA): TGCGCCAACACGGACGACAGGCATTCACCCCTCCACTTT. Amino acid sequence: CANTDDRHSPLHF.

The chain links TRBV7-2 to TRBJ2-2, with a weak D call TRBD2 (6 bases). CDR3 length: 15 residues. Deletions cut 2 bases from V and 5 bases from J, with 12 bases between. CDR1 and CDR2 (germline): SGHTA, FQGNSA. The CDR3, as DNA: TGTGCCAGCAGCTTATACGGGAGAGGGACCGGGGAGCTGTTTTTT. Its translation: CASSLYGRGTGELFF. Drawing the rest from reference TRBV7-2 and TRBJ2-2, the complete variable domain is GAGVSQSPSNKVTEKGKDVELRCDPISGHTALYWYRQSLGQGLEFLIYFQGNSAPDKSGLPSDRFSAERTGGSVSTLTIQRTQQEDSAVYLCASSLYGRGTGELFFGEGSRLTVL.

V gene TRBV2 combines with J gene TRBJ2-1; 7 bases are a match to TRBD2. Trimming at V came to 4 bases and at J to 0 bases, leaving 3 bases not matched to a gene. CDR1 is SNHLY, CDR2 FYNNEI, per germline. The CDR3 spans 15 residues. CDR3 loop: CASSGERDSYNEQFF. CDR3 DNA sequence: TGTGCCAGCAGTGGAGAGCGGGACTCCTACAATGAGCAGTTCTTC.